Given below is one T cell receptor (beta chain) in context. Antigen: not known. The data originate from a study of cytomegalovirus exposure and HLA in healthy donors. A multiplex PCR was run with 60 Vbeta primers and 13 Jbeta primers. Assay: immunoSEQ multiplex PCR; the TCRdb copy retains only in-frame clones and omits some. The table includes some 200,000 clones, 82% detected once. This CDR3 comprises 15 residues. Trimming removed 4 bases from V and 5 bases from J, with 17 bases in between. CDR1 is LGHNA and CDR2 is YSLEER in the germline V gene. Study observations and caveats: Previous analysis showed most TCR beta V segments were productive about 87% or about 30% of the time. Upon later analysis, TCR association rates were observed to vary by HLA locus, being highest for DRB1 and lowest for HLA-C.

Sequenced material: PBMCs. This receptor was obtained from a boy between 2 and 10 years old in good health and CMV-seronegative. The gene calls are TRBV4-3 and TRBJ2-5, with a weak D call TRBD2 (6 bases). This CDR3 reads CASSRSGLRGETQYF. In DNA form, the CDR3 reads TGCGCCAGCAGCCGATCAGGTCTTCGGGGGGAGACCCAGTACTTC.